Following are 20 T cell receptor beta chains from one sample sequenced in a study of blood T cell repertoires in COVID-19. Sequencing used immunoSEQ multiplex PCR; TCRdb keeps in-frame clones, though not all of them. The table lists over 120,000 clones, around 89% of them singletons. Sequencing used peripheral blood. These receptor sequences come from a man in his 60s with active or convalescent COVID-19.

This chain joins TRBV14 and TRBJ2-2; D gene ambiguous. The CDR3 is 13 residues long. Per germline, CDR1 SGHDN and CDR2 FVKESK. Trimming stripped 3 bases from V and 5 bases from J, with 7 bases between. DNA of the CDR3: TGTGCCAGCAGCCAGACTTGGACCGGGGAGCTGTTTTTT. Translated: CASSQTWTGELFF.

The gene calls are TRBV18 and TRBJ2-5, with 10 bases fitting TRBD1. Trimming cost V 6 bases and J 4 bases; bases outside gene matches: 5. The CDR3 is 14 amino acids. The germline V gene encodes CDR1 KGHSH and CDR2 LQKENI. Here the CDR3 DNA reads TGTGCCAGCTCTTCGGACAGGGGGACAGAGACCCAGTACTTC. Protein sequence: CASSSDRGTETQYF.

The chain has TRBV6-5 and TRBJ1-4; TRBD1 is a possible D gene (5 bases). Germline CDR1 MNHEY, CDR2 SVGAGI. The V gene lost 6 bases and the J gene lost 7 bases, with 18 bases spanning the gap. The CDR3 loop spans 15 amino acids. CDR3 residues: CASSWVGGAGEKLFF. The CDR3 nucleotides are TGTGCCAGCAGCTGGGTGGGGGGAGCTGGTGAAAAACTGTTTTTT.

V gene TRBV5-5 combines with J gene TRBJ2-5; TRBD2 matches at 8 bases. J lost 2 bases, V lost 6 bases, and 6 bases had no gene match. CDR1 is SGHKS, CDR2 YYEKEE, per germline (reference sequence). The CDR3 has 14 amino acids. The CDR3 nucleotides are TGTGCCAGCAATGTGGCGGGGGGTCAAGAGACCCAGTACTTC. This encodes CASNVAGGQETQYF.

This chain joins TRBV7-3 and TRBJ2-3; a weak D match, TRBD1 (5 bases). The CDR3 has 14 residues. CDR1 and CDR2 from the germline V gene are SGHTA and FQGTGA. Trimming removed 2 bases from V and 5 bases from J, with 11 bases in between. CDR3 in DNA: TGTGCCAGCAGCTTATCGACAGAGCTAGATACGCAGTATTTT. It yields the protein CASSLSTELDTQYF.

This chain links TRBV7-9 with TRBJ1-1, with 7 bases lining up with TRBD1. Germline trimming cut 1 base from V and 7 bases from J; bases unmatched to any gene: 6. The length of the CDR3 is 14 residues. Germline assignment: CDR1 SEHNR and CDR2 FQNEAQ (reference sequence). The CDR3 spells CASSLDGGGSEAFF. The CDR3 bases are TGTGCCAGCAGCTTAGATGGAGGGGGCAGTGAAGCTTTCTTT.

This chain uses TRBV5-1 with TRBJ1-2; D is ambiguous. Trimming removed 7 bases from V and 7 bases from J, with 23 bases in between. Germline V lookup: CDR1 SGHRS, CDR2 YFSETQ. This CDR3 has 15 amino acids. CDR3 protein: CASALAVEVQGGYTF. CDR3 coding DNA: TGCGCCAGCGCCCTCGCTGTCGAGGTTCAAGGTGGCTACACCTTC.

This clone was seen only once. This chain joins TRBV11-2 and TRBJ2-1; 11 bases map to TRBD2. The germline gives CDR1 SGHAT, CDR2 FQNNGV. CDR3 size: 16 residues. V shed 4 bases, J shed 5 bases, and the junction held 7 bases outside the gene matches. The CDR3 DNA follows: TGTGCCAGCAGCTCCCTAGCGGGGGGCCTTAACAATGAGCAGTTCTTC. This gives the protein CASSSLAGGLNNEQFF.

The chain employs TRBV4-2 and TRBJ1-2; a possible D gene is TRBD1 (5 bases). With 2 bases removed from V and 2 bases from J, the gap between germline ends came to 9 bases. The CDR3 extends over 14 amino acids. The germline V gene encodes CDR1 LGHNA and CDR2 YNFKEQ. CDR3 in amino acids: CASSQSQVNYGYTF. The CDR3 nucleotides read TGTGCCAGCAGCCAATCACAGGTGAACTATGGCTACACCTTC.

The chain recombines TRBV7-2 with TRBJ1-1; 7 bases fit TRBD1. The CDR3 contains 14 residues. CDR1 and CDR2 from the germline V gene are SGHTA and FQGNSA. Germline trimming cut 4 bases from V and 3 bases from J; bases unmatched to any gene: 5. CDR3 sequence (DNA): TGTGCCAGCAGCTCGACAGGGAGTTACACTGAAGCTTTCTTT. This translates into CASSSTGSYTEAFF.

CDR3 DNA: TGCGCCAGCAGCCCACCGGCGGGGAGGAAGACCGGGGAGCTGTTTTTT. Its protein product is CASSPPAGRKTGELFF. The chain employs TRBV5-1 and TRBJ2-2; tentative D call: TRBD2 (6 bases). The CDR3 extends over 16 amino acids. Trimming took 4 bases from V and 5 from J, leaving 18 bases between them. CDR1 is SGHRS, CDR2 YFSETQ, per germline.

The chain has TRBV3-1 (or the pseudogene TRBV3-2) and TRBJ2-1; TRBD2 aligns across 8 bases. This CDR3 spans 17 amino acids. The J segment lost 8 bases and the V segment lost 0 bases, leaving 12 bases of the junction unmatched. Per the germline V gene, CDR1 is LGHDT and CDR2 is YNNKEL (reference sequence). The CDR3 sequence: CASSQDGLAGYADEQFF. The CDR3 DNA reads as TGTGCCAGCAGCCAAGACGGGCTAGCGGGTTACGCCGATGAGCAGTTCTTC.

This chain uses TRBV3-1 (or the pseudogene TRBV3-2) with TRBJ2-1; 11 positions match TRBD2. V was pared by 3 bases and J by 4 bases, with 8 bases of the junction left unmatched. The CDR3 has 17 amino acids. Germline V gene sequence: CDR1 LGHDT, CDR2 YNNKEL (reference sequence). The CDR3 is CASSQGPGTSGYNEQFF. The CDR3 DNA reads as TGTGCCAGCAGCCAGGGTCCCGGGACTAGCGGATACAATGAGCAGTTCTTC.

V and J are TRBV3-1 (or the pseudogene TRBV3-2) and TRBJ2-3, with TRBD1 matching over 8 bases. V dropped 1 base and J dropped 9; count of bases not matched to a gene: 0. CDR1 is LGHDT, CDR2 YNNKEL, per germline (reference sequence). The CDR3 covers 12 residues. DNA of the CDR3: TGTGCCAGCAGCCAAGGGACAGGGACGCAGTATTTT. Its translation is CASSQGTGTQYF.

This rearrangement joins TRBV29-1 to TRBJ2-3; tentative D call: TRBD2 (6 bases). V lost 2 bases and J lost 2, with 17 bases in between. The germline gives CDR1 SQVTM, CDR2 ANQGSEA. The CDR3 has 16 amino acids. The CDR3 reads CSVERDPGGFTDTQYF. DNA for the CDR3: TGCAGCGTTGAAAGAGACCCCGGGGGATTCACAGATACGCAGTATTTT.

This chain links TRBV28 with TRBJ2-2; TRBD1 is a possible D gene (5 bases). The CDR3 has 15 residues. CDR1 is MDHEN and CDR2 is SYDVKM in the germline V gene. V was trimmed by 5 bases and J by 5 bases, leaving 15 bases between them. CDR3 region: CASSPGLLGTGELFF. In DNA form, the CDR3 reads TGTGCCAGCAGTCCAGGGCTTCTAGGAACCGGGGAGCTGTTTTTT. The full variable domain, in which reference TRBV28 and TRBJ2-2 provide the parts outside the CDR3, is DVKVTQSSRYLVKRTGEKVFLECVQDMDHENMFWYRQDPGLGLRLIYFSYDVKMKEKGDIPEGYSVSREKKERFSLILESASTNQTSMYLCASSPGLLGTGELFFGEGSRLTVL.

This clone came up once. The chain is built from TRBV5-6 and TRBJ2-5; TRBD2 agrees at 10 bases. The V segment lost 3 bases and the J segment 7 bases; nucleotides outside the gene matches: 9. There are 15 residues in the CDR3. Per germline, CDR1 SGHDT and CDR2 YYEEEE. For the CDR3, the DNA is TGTGCCAGCAGCTCCAGACTAGCGGGTAGGAGGACCCAGTACTTC. As protein: CASSSRLAGRRTQYF.

The chain has TRBV27 and TRBJ2-3; possible D gene TRBD1, 5 bases. V gave up 5 bases and J gave up 4 bases, with 28 bases separating them. Germline V gives CDR1 MNHEY, CDR2 SMNVEV (reference sequence). This CDR3 spans 19 amino acids. Here the CDR3 DNA reads TGTGCCAGCAGTAGGCTTAAACTTGAATCCAGGGCCCAGGCAGATACGCAGTATTTT. Translation gives CASSRLKLESRAQADTQYF.

The chain has TRBV30 and TRBJ1-2; TRBD1 matches at 8 bases. Germline loops: CDR1 GTSNPN, CDR2 SVGIG (reference sequence). V was clipped by 2 bases and J by 6 bases; unmatched bases: 8. The CDR3 extends over 14 amino acids. CDR3 residues: CAWSIVQGGHGYTF. The CDR3 DNA reads as TGTGCCTGGAGTATTGTACAGGGGGGCCATGGCTACACCTTC.

This clone was counted once. The chain carries TRBV28 and TRBJ1-4; no reliable D call. Germline V CDR1 and CDR2: MDHEN, SYDVKM. The V and J ends lost 6 bases and 0 bases respectively, with 11 bases between them. The CDR3 length is 15 residues. The chain's CDR3 is CASSLSDATNEKLFF. CDR3 DNA sequence: TGTGCCAGCAGCCTGAGTGATGCAACTAATGAAAAACTGTTTTTT.